Described below is a single T cell receptor beta chain sequence and its context. A second PCR, run for about 7 to 12 cycles, used a sample-barcoded 5' primer plus a J-beta primer mix. Using its own MiXCR run on the 5' RACE reads, TCRdb lists one record per CDR3 protein. Counted here are over 1.5 million distinct CDR3 sequences, less than 50% occurring once; the ten biggest clones make up less than 2.5%. The data were taken from a study of blood T cells in healthy people across ages. Germline lookup yields CDR1 MGHDK and CDR2 SYGVNS. The CDR3 totals 15 residues. V dropped 0 bases and J dropped 7; count of bases not matched to a gene: 6.

V usage is TRBV25-1 and J usage is TRBJ1-2; TRBD1 agrees at 9 bases. Sample: blood. The source is a woman in her thirties or forties in good health. The CDR3 protein is CASSEYGTGQGGYTF. The CDR3 nucleotides read TGTGCCAGCAGTGAATATGGGACAGGGCAGGGTGGCTACACCTTC.